The 3 T cell receptor beta chains below come from one sample, sequenced in a study. Cells sorted as Tregs were CD4+, CD25+ and CD127-/low. TCRdb used MiXCR to reprocess the 5' RACE reads, holding one entry per CDR3 protein. The sample has over 40,000 distinct CDR3 sequences; about a fifth are singletons. The sample comprised Tregs sorted from a lymph node. These receptors were collected from a female donor with breast cancer.

A remark on this clonotype: Germline is not matched at one junction end, which may reflect a read error. The chain carries TRBV7-7 and TRBJ2-3; D gene uncertain. The CDR3 contains 14 residues. CDR1 is SSHAT and CDR2 is FNYEAQ in the germline V gene (reference sequence). The CDR3, as DNA: TGTGCTAGCAGCTTAGAATCCGGGTCAGATACGCAGTATTTT. Translation: CASSLESGSDTQYF.

This clonotype occurred many times. This rearrangement joins TRBV4-1 to TRBJ1-5; TRBD1 is a possible D gene (6 bases). The V and J ends lost 1 base and 4 bases respectively, with 8 bases between them. Germline lookup yields CDR1 MGHRA and CDR2 YSYEKL. CDR3 length equals 14 residues. DNA for the CDR3: TGCGCCAGCAGCCAAGGGGACAATAATCAGCCCCAGCATTTT. It specifies CASSQGDNNQPQHF.

This clonotype occurred many times. This chain uses TRBV7-9 with TRBJ2-5; D may be TRBD1 (6 bases). This CDR3 has 15 residues. From germline, CDR1 is SEHNR and CDR2 FQNEAQ (reference sequence). The ends were cut back, 3 bases at V and 2 bases at J, with 13 bases in the middle. The CDR3 sequence is CASSFELGQQETQYF. The DNA for the CDR3 is TGTGCCAGCAGCTTTGAGCTAGGACAGCAAGAGACCCAGTACTTC.